This TCR beta chain was observed in a study of cytomegalovirus exposure and HLA in healthy donors. General study points: With further analysis later on, most CMV-associated TCR beta chains appeared HLA-restricted. Indistinguishability led to the exclusion of some V segments, TRBV6-2 and TRBV6-3 included.

This CDR3 contains 17 residues. The PCR employed 60 Vbeta primers together with 13 Jbeta primers. Repertoires were generated with immunoSEQ multiplex PCR, while TCRdb's copy carries only in-frame clones and drops some. The repertoire has about 43,000 clones, more than 45% of them found once; the top ten carry 5.5% to 7%. This clone was counted once. Its antigen remains unknown. Input material: PBMCs. The receptor was isolated from a man aged 55-75 years in good health and CMV-seronegative. This rearrangement joins TRBV23-1 to TRBJ2-5; a weak D match, TRBD1 (5 bases). The DNA end lines up better with TRBJ2-7; the J call may be wrong. TRBV23-1 is an ORF, and what it does is uncertain. CDR3: CASSQSGPGRLLYEQYF. Written as DNA, the CDR3 is TGCGCCAGCAGTCAATCTGGGCCAGGGCGCCTTCTATACGAGCAGTACTTC.